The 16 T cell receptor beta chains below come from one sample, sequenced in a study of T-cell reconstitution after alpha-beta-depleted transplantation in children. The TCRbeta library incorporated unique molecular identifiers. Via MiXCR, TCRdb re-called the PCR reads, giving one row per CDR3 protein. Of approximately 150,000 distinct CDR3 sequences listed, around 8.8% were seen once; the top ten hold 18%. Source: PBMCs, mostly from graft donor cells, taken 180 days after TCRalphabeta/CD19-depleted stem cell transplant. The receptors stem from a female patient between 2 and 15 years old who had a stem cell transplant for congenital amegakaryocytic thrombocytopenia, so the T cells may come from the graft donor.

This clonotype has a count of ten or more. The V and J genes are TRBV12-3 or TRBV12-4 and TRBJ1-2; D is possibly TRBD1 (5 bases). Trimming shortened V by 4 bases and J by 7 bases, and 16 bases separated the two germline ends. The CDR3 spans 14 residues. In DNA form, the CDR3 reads TGTGCCAGCAGTTCGACCGGCAGGGTTAGTGGCTACACCTTC. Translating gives CASSSTGRVSGYTF.

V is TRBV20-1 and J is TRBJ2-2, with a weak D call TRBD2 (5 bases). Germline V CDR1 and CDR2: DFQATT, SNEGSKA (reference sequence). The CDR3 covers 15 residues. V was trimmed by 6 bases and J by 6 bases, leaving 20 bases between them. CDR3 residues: CSALLLRGPAGELFF. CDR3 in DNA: TGCAGTGCCCTACTCCTTCGAGGGCCCGCCGGGGAGCTGTTTTTT.

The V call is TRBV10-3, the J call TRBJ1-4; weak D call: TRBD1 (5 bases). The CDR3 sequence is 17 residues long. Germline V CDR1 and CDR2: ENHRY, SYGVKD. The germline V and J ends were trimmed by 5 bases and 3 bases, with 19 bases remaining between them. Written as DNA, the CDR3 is TGTGCCATCAGTCCCGGGCCCGCCAGGGACCCTAATGAAAAACTGTTTTTT. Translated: CAISPGPARDPNEKLFF.

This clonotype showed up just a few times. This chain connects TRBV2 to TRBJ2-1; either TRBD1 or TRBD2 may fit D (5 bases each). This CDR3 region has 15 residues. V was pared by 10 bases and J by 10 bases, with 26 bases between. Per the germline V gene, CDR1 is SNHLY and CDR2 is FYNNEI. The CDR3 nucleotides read TGTGCCACCCAAAAAGCCCGGGACCCAGGTAACGAGCAGTTCTTC. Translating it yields CATQKARDPGNEQFF.

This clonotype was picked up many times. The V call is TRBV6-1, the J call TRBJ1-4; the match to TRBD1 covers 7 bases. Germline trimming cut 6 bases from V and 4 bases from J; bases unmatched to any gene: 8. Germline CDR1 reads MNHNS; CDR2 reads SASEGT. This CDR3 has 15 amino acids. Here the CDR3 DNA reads TGTGCCAGCAGCTCCCGGACAGGCTTTAATGAAAAACTGTTTTTT. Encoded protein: CASSSRTGFNEKLFF.

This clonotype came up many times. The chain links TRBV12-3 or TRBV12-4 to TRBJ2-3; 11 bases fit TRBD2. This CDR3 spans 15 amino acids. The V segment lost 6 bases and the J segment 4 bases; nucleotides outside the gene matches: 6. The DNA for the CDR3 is TGTGCCAGCAGCACTCTAGCGGGAGGTGCAGATACGCAGTATTTT. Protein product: CASSTLAGGADTQYF.

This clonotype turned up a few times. This CDR3 reads CASSPKLGDAGNTIYF. The CDR3 region has the DNA TGTGCCAGCTCACCAAAGCTGGGGGACGCAGGAAACACCATATATTTT. The V call is TRBV18, the J call TRBJ1-3, with a possible D match to TRBD1 (5 bases). The germline V and J ends were trimmed by 2 bases and 4 bases, with 15 bases remaining between them. The CDR3 runs to 16 residues. The germline V gene has CDR1 KGHSH and CDR2 LQKENI.

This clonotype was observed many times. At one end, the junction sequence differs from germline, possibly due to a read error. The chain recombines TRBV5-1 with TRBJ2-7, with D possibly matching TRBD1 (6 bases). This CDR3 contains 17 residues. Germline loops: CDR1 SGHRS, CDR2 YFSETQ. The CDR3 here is CASSLSEFWQSGVPDSF. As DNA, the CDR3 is TGCGCCAGCAGCTTGAGTGAATTTTGGCAGTCAGGGGTCCCGGACTCCTTC.

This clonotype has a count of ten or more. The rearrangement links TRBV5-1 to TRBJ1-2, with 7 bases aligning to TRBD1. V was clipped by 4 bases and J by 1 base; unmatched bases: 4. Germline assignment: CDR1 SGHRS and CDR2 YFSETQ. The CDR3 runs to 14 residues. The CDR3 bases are TGCGCCAGCAGCATCCACAGGGGTAACTATGGCTACACCTTC. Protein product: CASSIHRGNYGYTF. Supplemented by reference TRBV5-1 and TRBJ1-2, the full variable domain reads KAGVTQTPRYLIKTRGQQVTLSCSPISGHRSVSWYQQTPGQGLQFLFEYFSETQRNKGNFPGRFSGRQFSNSRSEMNVSTLELGDSALYLCASSIHRGNYGYTFGSGTRLTVV.

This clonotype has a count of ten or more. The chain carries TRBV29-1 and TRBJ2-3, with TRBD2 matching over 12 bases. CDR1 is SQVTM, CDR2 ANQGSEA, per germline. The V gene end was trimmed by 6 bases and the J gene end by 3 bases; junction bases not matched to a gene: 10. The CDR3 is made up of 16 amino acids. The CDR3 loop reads CSVPTSGSVWTDTQYF. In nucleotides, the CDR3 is TGCAGCGTGCCGACTAGCGGGAGCGTGTGGACAGATACGCAGTATTTT.

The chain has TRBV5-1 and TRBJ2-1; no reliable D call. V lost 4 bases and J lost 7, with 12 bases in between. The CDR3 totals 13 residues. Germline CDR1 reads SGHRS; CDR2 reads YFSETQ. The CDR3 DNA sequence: TGCGCCAGCAGCCCGATCATGGGGAATGAGCAGTTCTTC. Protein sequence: CASSPIMGNEQFF.

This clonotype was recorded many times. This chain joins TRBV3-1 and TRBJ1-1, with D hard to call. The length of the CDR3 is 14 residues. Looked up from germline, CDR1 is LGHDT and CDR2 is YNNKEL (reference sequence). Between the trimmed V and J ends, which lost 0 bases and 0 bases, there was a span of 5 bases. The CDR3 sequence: CASSQDLVNTEAFF. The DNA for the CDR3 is TGTGCCAGCAGCCAAGATCTCGTGAACACTGAAGCTTTCTTT.

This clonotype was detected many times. This CDR3 is CASSFRDRFPGNTEAFF. The CDR3 bases are TGTGCCAGCAGCTTCCGGGACAGATTCCCGGGGAACACTGAAGCTTTCTTT. The chain joins TRBV7-6 to TRBJ1-1; TRBD1 aligns across 7 bases. CDR1 and CDR2 (germline): SGHVS, FNYEAQ. Losses at the gene ends were 3 bases for V and 1 base for J; bases not matched to a gene: 11. This CDR3 is built from 17 residues.

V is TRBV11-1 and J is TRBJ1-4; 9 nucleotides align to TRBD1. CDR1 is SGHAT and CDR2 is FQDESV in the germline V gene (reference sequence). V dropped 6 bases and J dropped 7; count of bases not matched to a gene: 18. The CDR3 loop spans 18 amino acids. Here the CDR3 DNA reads TGTGCCAGCAGTCAGAACCCGGGACAGGGAATTAGTGGTGAAAAACTGTTTTTT. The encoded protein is CASSQNPGQGISGEKLFF.

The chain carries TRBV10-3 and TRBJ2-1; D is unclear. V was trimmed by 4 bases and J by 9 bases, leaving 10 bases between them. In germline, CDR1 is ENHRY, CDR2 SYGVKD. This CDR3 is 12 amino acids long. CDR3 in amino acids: CAISGGMGEQFF. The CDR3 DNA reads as TGTGCCATCAGTGGAGGTATGGGTGAGCAGTTCTTC.

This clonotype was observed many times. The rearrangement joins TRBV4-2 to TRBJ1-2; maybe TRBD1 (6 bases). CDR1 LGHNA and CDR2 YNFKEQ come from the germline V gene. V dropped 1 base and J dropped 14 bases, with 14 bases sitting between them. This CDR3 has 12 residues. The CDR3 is CASSQAGGARTF. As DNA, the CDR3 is TGTGCCAGCAGCCAAGCTGGGGGCGCCCGAACCTTC.